This note documents a single T cell receptor (beta chain) sequence. Its antigen is as yet unknown. Germline lookup yields CDR1 SGDLS and CDR2 YYNGEE. Trimming took 0 bases from V and 3 from J, leaving 12 bases between them. The CDR3 totals 16 residues. The data derive from a study of OX40 agonist ivuxolimab in advanced cancers. Study results and caveats: CD4+ and CD8+ blood T cells expanded clonally by week 6 at 0.1 to 3.0 mg/kg.

Some clones are missing from TCRdb's copy, which holds only in-frame ones; the method was immunoSEQ multiplex PCR. This table holds 75,000 to 90,000 clones, around 84% found once. This specimen was CD4+ or CD8+ T cells sorted from blood, taken in a trial of the OX40 agonist ivuxolimab. The clonotype originates from an adult with an advanced solid tumor such as melanoma, head and neck, liver or kidney cancer. V and J are TRBV9 and TRBJ1-4; D is unresolved. CDR3 amino acids: CASSVGVLSANEKLFF. The CDR3 DNA is TGTGCCAGCAGCGTAGGGGTACTTAGCGCTAATGAAAAACTGTTTTTT.